The 25 T cell receptor beta chains below all came from one sample that was sequenced in a study of cytomegalovirus exposure and HLA in healthy donors. With 60 Vbeta and 13 Jbeta primers, the PCR was carried out. Clones were sequenced by immunoSEQ multiplex PCR, and TCRdb holds only the in-frame ones, with some missing. Of about 120,000 clones detected, 65% to 90% appear once; the ten largest clones hold about 2.4%. The material sequenced was PBMCs. The origin of the receptors is a woman aged 40 to 50 in good health and CMV-seronegative.

The chain uses TRBV6-1 and TRBJ1-6, with D unclear. Trimming shortened V by 4 bases and J by 7 bases, and 14 bases separated the two germline ends. The CDR3 loop spans 15 amino acids. The germline V gene encodes CDR1 MNHNS and CDR2 SASEGT. The CDR3 DNA sequence: TGTGCCAGCAGTGTAGGCACTCTCGGGAATTCACCCCTCCACTTT. It translates to CASSVGTLGNSPLHF.

This chain connects TRBV5-1 to TRBJ1-2; TRBD1 might be the D (5 bases). The germline V gene has CDR1 SGHRS and CDR2 YFSETQ. The CDR3 runs to 16 residues. V lost 4 bases and J lost 8, with 24 bases in between. The CDR3 DNA reads as TGCGCCAGCAGCCCGAGGGACCGCTTCTTTGGGGGGGGCTACACCTTC. It specifies CASSPRDRFFGGGYTF.

The genes are TRBV5-6 and TRBJ1-2, with 8 nucleotides matching TRBD1. Germline CDR1 reads SGHDT; CDR2 reads YYEEEE. Germline trimming cut 6 bases from V and 5 bases from J; bases unmatched to any gene: 12. The CDR3 spans 15 residues. The CDR3 sequence is CASKDRPGQVYGYTF. The CDR3 nucleotides are TGTGCCAGCAAAGACCGCCCGGGACAGGTTTATGGCTACACCTTC.

J is TRBJ1-2 and V is TRBV10-3, with D unresolved. This CDR3 region has 12 residues. Trimming left V 10 bases short and J 4 bases short, with 13 bases between. CDR1 and CDR2 (germline): ENHRY, SYGVKD. This CDR3 is CATWRLGYGYTF. In nucleotides, the CDR3 is TGTGCCACTTGGAGACTGGGCTATGGCTACACCTTC.

The J gene is TRBJ1-4, the V gene TRBV5-4; 7 bases agree with TRBD1. V was pared by 3 bases and J by 6 bases, with 11 bases of the junction left unmatched. The CDR3 length is 16 residues. CDR1 is SGHNT, CDR2 YYREEE, per germline (reference sequence). CDR3 region: CASSSYADQGDEKLFF. For the CDR3, the DNA is TGTGCCAGCAGCTCGTATGCGGATCAGGGGGATGAAAAACTGTTTTTT.

This clone was counted once. V usage is TRBV28 and J usage is TRBJ2-7; 9 bases map to TRBD1. J gave up 3 bases and V 2 bases, and 8 bases lay outside the gene matches. Per germline, CDR1 MDHEN and CDR2 SYDVKM. The CDR3 has 16 residues. CDR3 nucleotide sequence: TGTGCCAGCAGTTTACCAGGGACAGGGCGAGGCTACGAGCAGTACTTC. It is translated as CASSLPGTGRGYEQYF.

This clone was picked up one time. This chain connects TRBV6-5 to TRBJ2-3, with 7 bases matching TRBD2. This CDR3 is 14 amino acids long. In germline, CDR1 is MNHEY, CDR2 SVGAGI. J was trimmed by 3 bases and V by 6 bases; bases with no gene match: 6. This CDR3 reads CASRRGGATDTQYF. As DNA, the CDR3 is TGTGCCAGCAGACGCGGGGGTGCGACAGATACGCAGTATTTT.

The chain employs TRBV2 and TRBJ1-1; D gene ambiguous. The germline CDR1 and CDR2 sequences are SNHLY and FYNNEI. There are 13 residues in the CDR3. V lost 4 bases to trimming and J lost 1 base, with 7 bases between them. CDR3 coding DNA: TGTGCCAGCAGTGTATCAGAGAACACTGAAGCTTTCTTT. It yields the protein CASSVSENTEAFF.

On this clone: The same CDR3 is also encoded by other DNA sequences in this sample. V gene TRBV28 combines with J gene TRBJ2-5; TRBD2 matches at 11 bases. Germline-derived CDR1 and CDR2 are MDHEN and SYDVKM. Trimming took 1 base from V and 1 from J; bases not matched to a gene: 2. This CDR3 is built from 16 residues. CDR3 sequence: CASSLSLAGGQETQYF. In DNA, the CDR3 is TGTGCCAGCAGTTTATCTCTAGCGGGAGGCCAAGAGACCCAGTACTTC.

The genes are TRBV5-5 and TRBJ1-1; 8 bases align to TRBD1. CDR3 size: 16 residues. The V segment lost 4 bases and the J segment 1 base; nucleotides outside the gene matches: 9. The germline V gene has CDR1 SGHKS and CDR2 YYEKEE (reference sequence). CDR3 nucleotide sequence: TGTGCCAGCAGCCGTGATGACAGGGGCCAGAACACTGAAGCTTTCTTT. It encodes CASSRDDRGQNTEAFF.

The rearrangement links TRBV5-1 to TRBJ1-5; 7 bases match TRBD1. The ends lost 4 bases at V and 2 bases at J; junction bases unmatched: 6. The CDR3 sequence is 15 residues long. Looked up from germline, CDR1 is SGHRS and CDR2 is YFSETQ. CDR3 nucleotide sequence: TGCGCCAGCAGCGCAGGGGGTGGAGGCAATCAGCCCCAGCATTTT. It translates to CASSAGGGGNQPQHF.

The chain couples TRBV6-5 to TRBJ1-2; 7 bases agree with TRBD1. This CDR3 region has 14 residues. V was clipped by 6 bases and J by 4 bases; unmatched bases: 8. In germline, CDR1 is MNHEY, CDR2 SVGAGI. CDR3: CASRISGTVYGYTF. CDR3 nucleotides: TGTGCCAGCAGGATTTCCGGGACAGTCTATGGCTACACCTTC.

J is TRBJ1-4 and V is TRBV7-2; weak D call: TRBD1 (6 bases). CDR3 size: 15 residues. Germline V gives CDR1 SGHTA, CDR2 FQGNSA. V lost 5 bases to trimming and J lost 3 bases, with 13 bases between them. The CDR3 DNA is TGTGCCAGCAGCCCCCGACAGGCAGCTAATGAAAAACTGTTTTTT. It codes for CASSPRQAANEKLFF.

The V and J genes are TRBV10-1 and TRBJ2-7; D is perhaps TRBD2 (5 bases). Trimming cost V 2 bases and J 0 bases, with 5 bases left between them. The CDR3 runs 13 residues. Germline V gene sequence: CDR1 WNHNN, CDR2 SYGVQD (reference sequence). CDR3: CASSEGLSYEQYF. CDR3 nucleotide sequence: TGCGCCAGCAGTGAGGGACTCTCCTACGAGCAGTACTTC.

The V and J genes are TRBV5-4 and TRBJ2-5; 7 bases map to TRBD1. This CDR3 region has 15 residues. The trim removed 4 bases at V and 1 base at J, leaving 7 bases unmatched. Germline CDR1 and CDR2: SGHNT and YYREEE (reference sequence). The CDR3 is CASSNYGQAQETQYF. In DNA form, the CDR3 reads TGTGCCAGCAGCAACTACGGACAGGCCCAAGAGACCCAGTACTTC.

This chain's CDR3 is CASSLDRSYEQYF. The CDR3 nucleotides read TGTGCCAGCAGCTTAGACAGATCTTACGAGCAGTACTTC. This rearrangement joins TRBV11-2 to TRBJ2-7; the D is unclear. Germline-derived CDR1 and CDR2 are SGHAT and FQNNGV. V lost 0 bases and J lost 4, with 7 bases in between. The CDR3 totals 13 residues.

There are a few counts of this clone. V gene TRBV7-9 combines with J gene TRBJ1-1, with a possible D match to TRBD1 (6 bases). CDR3 length: 13 residues. V was shortened by 2 bases and J by 3 bases, with 7 bases between the two germline ends. Germline V lookup: CDR1 SEHNR, CDR2 FQNEAQ (reference sequence). CDR3 protein: CASSLRQDTEAFF. Written as DNA, the CDR3 is TGTGCCAGCAGCTTAAGACAGGACACTGAAGCTTTCTTT.

This rearrangement joins TRBV28 to TRBJ2-7; TRBD1 matches at 9 bases. The CDR3 is 15 amino acids. J gave up 3 bases and V 7 bases, and 10 bases lay outside the gene matches. Germline-derived CDR1 and CDR2 are MDHEN and SYDVKM. CDR3 in amino acids: CASTRPGQGVYEQYF. Written as DNA, the CDR3 is TGTGCCAGCACGAGACCGGGACAGGGAGTCTACGAGCAGTACTTC.

The genes are TRBV19 and TRBJ2-5, with TRBD1 matching 8 bases. Per the germline V gene, CDR1 is LNHDA and CDR2 is SQIVND (reference sequence). V lost 0 bases and J lost 3; bases outside the gene matches: 3. The CDR3 is made up of 15 amino acids. The CDR3 loop is CASSIDRTGKETQYF. The CDR3 DNA sequence: TGTGCCAGTAGTATAGATAGGACAGGGAAAGAGACCCAGTACTTC.

The chain uses TRBV5-8 and TRBJ2-1; tentatively, D is TRBD2 (6 bases). The V end was cut by 4 bases, the J end by 9 bases, with 29 bases between. The CDR3 covers 18 residues. Germline CDR1 and CDR2: SGHTS and YDEGEE. CDR3 DNA: TGTGCCAGCAGCCTCTACCTGGCGAGGCGGGAAGACGGGGGTGAGCAGTTCTTC. This gives the protein CASSLYLARREDGGEQFF.

This chain uses TRBV11-2 with TRBJ1-4; no definite D call. Germline CDR1 SGHAT, CDR2 FQNNGV. V dropped 1 base and J dropped 3 bases, with 9 bases sitting between them. CDR3 length: 15 amino acids. The DNA of the CDR3 is TGTGCCAGCAGCTTAGTTGAACAAGCTAATGAAAAACTGTTTTTT. The encoded protein is CASSLVEQANEKLFF.

The chain combines TRBV7-2 with TRBJ2-2; weak D call: TRBD1 (5 bases). V was cut by 2 bases and J by 0 bases, with 7 bases left in between. Per germline, CDR1 SGHTA and CDR2 FQGNSA. The CDR3 has 15 residues. Written as DNA, the CDR3 is TGTGCCAGCAGCTTAATAGGGGCGAACACCGGGGAGCTGTTTTTT. It yields the protein CASSLIGANTGELFF.

The chain employs TRBV7-9 and TRBJ2-1; the D gene is possibly TRBD1 (5 bases). This CDR3 comprises 16 residues. Germline values: CDR1 SEHNR, CDR2 FQNEAQ (reference sequence). Deletions cut 0 bases from V and 0 bases from J, with 9 bases between. In DNA form, the CDR3 reads TGTGCCAGCAGCTTAGCGCAGGGTAGCTCCTACAATGAGCAGTTCTTC. Amino acid sequence: CASSLAQGSSYNEQFF.

The table lists this clone with a few counts. This chain joins TRBV10-3 and TRBJ1-1; weak D call: TRBD1 (5 bases). The CDR3 runs 13 residues. The V end lost 4 bases, the J end lost 0 bases, and 6 bases lay between the germline ends. From germline, CDR1 is ENHRY and CDR2 SYGVKD. CDR3 in DNA: TGTGCCATCAGTGCGGACATGAACACTGAAGCTTTCTTT. Translation gives CAISADMNTEAFF.

In its sample, this clone was seen once. The chain links TRBV11-2 to TRBJ1-1; 12 nucleotides match TRBD1. This CDR3 spans 17 amino acids. CDR1 and CDR2 (germline): SGHAT, FQNNGV. J lost 3 bases, V lost 1 base, and 6 bases had no gene match. The CDR3 bases are TGTGCCAGCAGCTTAGCCCAGGGGACAGGGGGCCACACTGAAGCTTTCTTT. Its translation: CASSLAQGTGGHTEAFF.